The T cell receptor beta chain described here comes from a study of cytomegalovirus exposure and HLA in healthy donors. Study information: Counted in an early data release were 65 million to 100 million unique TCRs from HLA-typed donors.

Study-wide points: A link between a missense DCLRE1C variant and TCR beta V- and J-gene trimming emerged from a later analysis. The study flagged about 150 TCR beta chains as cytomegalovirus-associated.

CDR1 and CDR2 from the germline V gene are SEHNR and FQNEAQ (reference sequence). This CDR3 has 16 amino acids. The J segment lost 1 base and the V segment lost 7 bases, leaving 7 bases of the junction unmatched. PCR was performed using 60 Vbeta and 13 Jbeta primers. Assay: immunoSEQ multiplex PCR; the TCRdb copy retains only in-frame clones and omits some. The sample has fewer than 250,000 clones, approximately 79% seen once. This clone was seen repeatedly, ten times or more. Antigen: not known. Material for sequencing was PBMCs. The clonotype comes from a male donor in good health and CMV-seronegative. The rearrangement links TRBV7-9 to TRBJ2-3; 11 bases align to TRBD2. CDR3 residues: CASKTSGDYGTDTQYF. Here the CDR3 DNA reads TGTGCCAGCAAGACTAGCGGGGATTATGGCACAGATACGCAGTATTTT.